The 9 T cell receptor beta chains given below trace back to one sample, sequenced in a study of blood T cell repertoires in COVID-19. Using immunoSEQ multiplex PCR, the repertoire was profiled, and TCRdb retains in-frame clones only, with some absent. The sample contains nearly 300,000 clones, roughly 88% of which appear only once. The sample taken for sequencing was peripheral blood. Receptors were obtained from a woman aged 30 to 39 who had recovered from COVID-19.

This clone has just one count. V usage is TRBV11-3 and J usage is TRBJ2-1; TRBD1 is a possible D gene (6 bases). This CDR3 has 14 amino acids. Germline assignment: CDR1 SGHNT and CDR2 YENEEA. Trimming stripped 0 bases from V and 5 bases from J, with 8 bases between. DNA of the CDR3: TGTGCCAGCAGCTTAGAAACAGGGAACAATGAGCAGTTCTTC. Its translation is CASSLETGNNEQFF. The complete variable domain, with remaining parts taken from reference TRBV11-3 and TRBJ2-1, reads EAGVVQSPRYKIIEKKQPVAFWCNPISGHNTLYWYLQNLGQGPELLIRYENEEAVDDSQLPKDRFSAERLKGVDSTLKIQPAELGDSAVYLCASSLETGNNEQFFGPGTRLTVL.

The chain combines TRBV7-2 with TRBJ2-1; 10 bases align to TRBD1. The V and J ends lost 1 base and 5 bases, in that order; junction bases with no gene match: 5. This CDR3 has 16 residues. Germline V gene sequence: CDR1 SGHTA, CDR2 FQGNSA. This CDR3 is CASSLEFGTGDNEQFF. DNA of the CDR3: TGTGCCAGCAGCTTAGAATTTGGGACAGGGGACAATGAGCAGTTCTTC.

The V and J genes are TRBV6-4 and TRBJ1-5, with 7 nucleotides matching TRBD1. V lost 8 bases to trimming and J lost 6 bases; unmatched junction nucleotides: 13. CDR3 length: 15 residues. Germline V gene lookup returns CDR1 MRHNA and CDR2 SNTAGT. Written as DNA, the CDR3 is TGTGCCAGCCCTAGCAAGGGGGCGCATGTTCAGCCCCAGCATTTT. Residues: CASPSKGAHVQPQHF.

The rearrangement joins TRBV7-2 to TRBJ2-7; 7 nucleotides match TRBD1. CDR3 length: 14 residues. Trimming took 7 bases from V and 3 from J; bases not matched to a gene: 9. Germline values: CDR1 SGHTA, CDR2 FQGNSA. The CDR3 coding sequence is TGTGCCAGCAAAATATCGGGACAGATCTACGAGCAGTACTTC. Its protein is CASKISGQIYEQYF.

The chain links TRBV29-1 to TRBJ2-7; 11 nucleotides line up with TRBD1. The CDR3 loop spans 13 amino acids. In germline, CDR1 is SQVTM, CDR2 ANQGSEA. The J segment lost 4 bases and the V segment lost 7 bases, leaving 6 bases of the junction unmatched. In DNA form, the CDR3 reads TGCAGCGGCTTAGGACAGGGGGCATACGAGCAGTACTTC. It specifies CSGLGQGAYEQYF.

The chain recombines TRBV28 with TRBJ1-2, with 9 bases identical to TRBD1. The germline CDR1 and CDR2 sequences are MDHEN and SYDVKM. V was pared by 8 bases and J by 8 bases, with 6 bases of the junction left unmatched. The CDR3 is 12 residues long. This chain's CDR3 is CASWDREYGYTF. The CDR3 region has the DNA TGTGCCAGCTGGGACAGGGAATACGGCTACACCTTC.

This clone was found a few times. This chain uses TRBV2 with TRBJ1-6; the D gene is possibly TRBD1 (6 bases). Trimming shortened V by 6 bases and J by 7 bases, and 7 bases separated the two germline ends. CDR1 is SNHLY, CDR2 FYNNEI, per germline. This CDR3 comprises 12 residues. This CDR3 is CASRQGNSPLHF. CDR3 coding DNA: TGTGCCAGCAGGCAGGGGAATTCACCCCTCCACTTT.

Remarks on this clone: Distinct nucleotide sequences in the sample also encode this CDR3. The chain has TRBV7-9 and TRBJ2-3, with TRBD1 matching over 9 bases. The CDR3 loop spans 15 amino acids. Germline CDR1 SEHNR, CDR2 FQNEAQ (reference sequence). The trim removed 5 bases at V and 3 bases at J, leaving 6 bases unmatched. In DNA form, the CDR3 reads TGTGCCAGCAGCCCCCAGGACAGGGGAACAGATACGCAGTATTTT. Translated, it gives CASSPQDRGTDTQYF.

V gene TRBV11-3 combines with J gene TRBJ1-1; 7 nucleotides agree with TRBD1. After removal of 4 bases from V and 4 bases from J, the junction contained 3 bases not matched to a gene. CDR3 length: 13 amino acids. CDR1 SGHNT and CDR2 YENEEA come from the germline V gene. The CDR3 is CASSSGQSTEAFF. DNA for the CDR3: TGTGCCAGCAGCTCGGGACAGAGCACTGAAGCTTTCTTT.